This T cell receptor (beta chain) was identified during a study of vaccination effects on CD4 cells after COVID-19. Study observations and caveats: Clones of infection and vaccine origin contracted markedly late after vaccination. Common cold coronavirus cross-reactivity was shown by only 1 of 255 vaccine-induced clones in healthy vaccinees.

Note on this clone: Its antigen remains unknown. The junction and the germline gene differ at one end; a read error may be behind it.

Sequencing followed a ViraFEST assay step that expanded antigen-specific CD4+ T cells with viral peptide pools. A 10-day culture period preceded the isolation of CD4+ T cells. Vaccine recipients lacked prior SARS-CoV-2 infection and had negative nucleocapsid antibodies. Each well held 1.5 million to 2 million PBMC cultured with around 10 ug/ml peptides and roughly 10 IU/ml IL-2. At days 3 and 7, half of the medium was exchanged for IL-2 medium. The CDR3 length is 10 residues. Some clones are missing from TCRdb's copy, which holds only in-frame ones; the method was immunoSEQ multiplex PCR. In the table there are approximately 22,000 clones, approximately 81% of which are singletons.

The origin of this receptor is a human donor who received a COVID-19 vaccine. V and J are TRBV23-1 and TRBJ1-6, with D tentatively TRBD1 (5 bases). TRBV23-1 is designated an ORF whose function remains uncertain. The source material was CD4+ T cells from PBMCs cultured with HCoV-NL63 spike peptides, sampled before COVID-19 vaccination. The CDR3 nucleotides read TGCGCCAGCGGGGGGGAGGGGCTGGGGTTT. This sequence encodes CASGGEGLGF.